These 2 T cell receptor beta chains originate from one sample sequenced in a study of cytomegalovirus exposure and HLA in healthy donors. The PCR used 60 Vbeta and 13 Jbeta primers. Generated by immunoSEQ multiplex PCR, the TCRdb table keeps only in-frame clones and is missing some. The table includes roughly 90,000 clones, 65% to 90% detected once. The sample taken for sequencing was PBMCs. Receptor source: a man aged 30 to 39 in good health and CMV-seropositive.

The table lists this clone with a count of one. The rearrangement joins TRBV6-5 to TRBJ2-1; D unclear. This CDR3 contains 14 residues. Germline CDR1 and CDR2: MNHEY and SVGAGI. V was cut by 2 bases and J by 7 bases, with 12 bases left in between. CDR3: CASSYDPQVNEQFF. The CDR3 DNA reads as TGTGCCAGCAGTTACGATCCCCAGGTAAATGAGCAGTTCTTC.

The gene calls are TRBV5-8 and TRBJ2-5, with a possible D match to TRBD1 (6 bases). The CDR3 contains 14 residues. Trimming took off 4 bases at V and 7 bases at J, with 17 bases between the two ends. Germline V gene sequence: CDR1 SGHTS, CDR2 YDEGEE. The CDR3 sequence: CASSLQGPPGTQYF. The CDR3 nucleotides read TGTGCCAGCAGCCTCCAGGGGCCTCCGGGGACCCAGTACTTC.